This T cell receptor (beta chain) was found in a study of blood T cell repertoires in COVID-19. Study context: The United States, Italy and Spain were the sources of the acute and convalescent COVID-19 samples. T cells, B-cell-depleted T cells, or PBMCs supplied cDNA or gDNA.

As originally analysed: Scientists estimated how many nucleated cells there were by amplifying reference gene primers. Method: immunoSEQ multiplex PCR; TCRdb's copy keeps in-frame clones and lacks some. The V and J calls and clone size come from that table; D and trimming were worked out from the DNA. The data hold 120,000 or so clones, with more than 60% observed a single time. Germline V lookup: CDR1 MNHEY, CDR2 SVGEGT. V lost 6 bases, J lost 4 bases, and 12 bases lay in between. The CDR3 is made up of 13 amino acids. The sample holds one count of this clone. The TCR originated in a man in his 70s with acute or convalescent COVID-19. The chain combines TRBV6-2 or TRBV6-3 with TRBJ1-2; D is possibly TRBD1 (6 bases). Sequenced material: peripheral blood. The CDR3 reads CASSFTGIYGYTF. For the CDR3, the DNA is TGTGCCAGCAGCTTTACAGGGATCTATGGCTACACCTTC.